The 21 T cell receptor beta chains presented below share a single source sample, sequenced in a study of vaccination and CD4 T cells after COVID-19. Sequencing of DNA taken from cultured CD4+ T cells relied on the Oncomine TCR Beta short-read assay. TCRdb redid the calling of the PCR reads with MiXCR, one entry per CDR3 protein. The data show some 4,700 distinct CDR3 sequences, around 48% seen once. These receptors' antigens are unknown. Indicated treatment: approximately nine-day PBMC culture with coronavirus spike peptide pools or control peptides (ViraFEST assay). Material: CD4+ T cells from blood, cultured in vitro. These TCRs come from a human donor who had recovered from COVID-19.

The CDR3 DNA is TGTGCCAGCAGGGGACAGTACGAGCAGTACTTC. It translates to CASRGQYEQYF. The V and J genes are TRBV6-1 and TRBJ2-7; TRBD1 matches at 7 bases. Germline V CDR1 and CDR2: MNHNS, SASEGT. The V gene end was trimmed by 6 bases and the J gene end by 4 bases; junction bases not matched to a gene: 0. The CDR3 has 11 amino acids.

This clonotype has a handful of counts. The rearrangement joins TRBV7-2 to TRBJ1-1; possible D gene TRBD1, 5 bases. The CDR3 spans 14 residues. Germline lookup yields CDR1 SGHTA and CDR2 FQGNSA. Trimming took off 3 bases at V and 2 bases at J, with 10 bases between the two ends. CDR3 DNA sequence: TGTGCCAGCAGCTTTCTAGGGGACAACACTGAAGCTTTCTTT. It is translated as CASSFLGDNTEAFF.

The chain links TRBV28 to TRBJ2-3; TRBD1 matches at 8 bases. The CDR3 sequence is 15 residues long. V lost 8 bases to trimming and J lost 4 bases; unmatched junction nucleotides: 11. The germline gives CDR1 MDHEN, CDR2 SYDVKM. CDR3 sequence: CASGLTGVGADTQYF. CDR3 nucleotide sequence: TGTGCCAGCGGCCTGACAGGGGTCGGGGCAGATACGCAGTATTTT.

The chain joins TRBV7-9 to TRBJ1-6; the match to TRBD1 covers 9 bases. CDR1 and CDR2 from the germline V gene are SEHNR and FQNEAQ (reference sequence). With 3 bases clipped from V and 8 bases from J, the junction kept 11 bases outside the gene matches. The CDR3 runs 17 residues. The CDR3 reads CASSFGGQGTLDSPLHF. The DNA of the CDR3 is TGTGCCAGCAGCTTTGGAGGACAGGGGACGTTGGATTCACCCCTCCACTTT.

The chain uses TRBV5-1 and TRBJ2-7; TRBD1 or TRBD2 may be the D gene (5 bases each). Trimming removed 5 bases from V and 3 bases from J, with 15 bases in between. The V gene's germline CDR1 is SGHRS and CDR2 YFSETQ. The CDR3 length is 14 residues. The CDR3 DNA reads TGCGCCAGCAGTTATAGCAGGGACCGCTACGAGCAGTACTTC. As protein: CASSYSRDRYEQYF.

This clonotype has only a few counts. The chain joins TRBV20-1 to TRBJ2-7; weak D call: TRBD2 (7 bases). Trimming took off 6 bases at V and 7 bases at J, with 13 bases between the two ends. Germline CDR1 and CDR2: DFQATT and SNEGSKA (reference sequence). This CDR3 region has 11 residues. The CDR3 bases are TGCAGTGCACGAAGGGGGGGGGAGCAGTACTTC. This translates into CSARRGGEQYF.

This clonotype turned up a few times. The V gene is TRBV7-3, the J gene TRBJ2-3; D is possibly TRBD2 (5 bases). This CDR3 comprises 16 residues. From germline, CDR1 is SGHTA and CDR2 FQGTGA. The V and J ends lost 3 bases and 0 bases respectively, with 13 bases between them. The CDR3 loop reads CASSFRRGVSTDTQYF. The CDR3 DNA follows: TGTGCCAGCAGCTTTCGCCGGGGAGTTAGCACAGATACGCAGTATTTT. Together with reference TRBV7-3 and TRBJ2-3, the CDR3 gives the full variable domain: GAGVSQTPSNKVTEKGKYVELRCDPISGHTALYWYRQSLGQGPEFLIYFQGTGAADDSGLPNDRFFAVRPEGSVSTLKIQRTERGDSAVYLCASSFRRGVSTDTQYFGPGTRLTVL.

The chain uses TRBV7-6 and TRBJ2-3; 10 bases line up with TRBD2. The CDR3 contains 19 residues. CDR1 SGHVS and CDR2 FNYEAQ come from the germline V gene. Losses at the gene ends were 2 bases for V and 4 bases for J; bases not matched to a gene: 15. The CDR3 loop is CASSLQVGAASGSPDTQYF. The CDR3 coding sequence is TGTGCCAGCAGCTTACAGGTAGGTGCGGCTAGCGGGAGCCCAGATACGCAGTATTTT.

This clonotype was observed a handful of times. This rearrangement joins TRBV27 to TRBJ1-1; TRBD1 is a possible D gene (6 bases). Germline lookup yields CDR1 MNHEY and CDR2 SMNVEV (reference sequence). V was clipped by 6 bases and J by 1 base, with 18 bases between them. This CDR3 region has 16 residues. The CDR3 DNA follows: TGTGCCAGCAGCCCCCAACCCGGCAGGGGGAACACTGAAGCTTTCTTT. This sequence encodes CASSPQPGRGNTEAFF.

This clonotype was detected only once. DNA for the CDR3: TGTGCCAGCGGACCGCAGCGGCAGCGAGAGACCCAGTACTTC. Translation gives CASGPQRQRETQYF. The chain couples TRBV11-2 to TRBJ2-5; D possibly corresponds to TRBD2 (5 bases). CDR1 is SGHAT, CDR2 FQNNGV, per germline. The CDR3 covers 14 residues. V was pared by 8 bases and J by 4 bases, with 17 bases between. Complete variable domain (other parts from reference TRBV11-2 and TRBJ2-5): EAGVAQSPRYKIIEKRQSVAFWCNPISGHATLYWYQQILGQGPKLLIQFQNNGVVDDSQLPKDRFSAERLKGVDSTLKIQPAKLEDSAVYLCASGPQRQRETQYFGPGTRLLVL.

This clonotype has more than one count but fewer than ten. The chain carries TRBV6-1 and TRBJ2-4, with D maybe TRBD2 (5 bases). This CDR3 has 12 amino acids. Germline V gives CDR1 MNHNS, CDR2 SASEGT. V lost 6 bases to trimming and J lost 8 bases, with 11 bases between them. CDR3 region: CASRDPEDIQYF. The CDR3 nucleotides read TGTGCCAGCAGAGATCCGGAGGACATTCAGTACTTC.

The CDR3 loop reads CASSRPGETQYF. Here the CDR3 DNA reads TGTGCCAGCAGCCGCCCTGGAGAGACCCAGTACTTC. The rearrangement links TRBV7-7 to TRBJ2-5, with D unclear. Germline loops: CDR1 SSHAT, CDR2 FNYEAQ (reference sequence). The V gene lost 5 bases and the J gene lost 4 bases, with 8 bases spanning the gap. This CDR3 is built from 12 residues.

The genes are TRBV7-7 and TRBJ2-3, with TRBD2 identical over 13 bases. This CDR3 region has 16 residues. In germline, CDR1 is SSHAT, CDR2 FNYEAQ (reference sequence). V lost 5 bases to trimming and J lost 1 base; unmatched junction nucleotides: 3. For the CDR3, the DNA is TGTGCCAGCAGCCCAGGACTAGCGGGAGGCACAGATACGCAGTATTTT. Translating it yields CASSPGLAGGTDTQYF.

There are a few counts of this clonotype. The genes are TRBV28 and TRBJ1-6, with a tentative D call TRBD1 (5 bases). The length of the CDR3 is 14 residues. CDR1 and CDR2 (germline): MDHEN, SYDVKM. V was pared by 6 bases and J by 8 bases, with 14 bases between. The CDR3 DNA follows: TGTGCCAGCAGGCCCGGGACGGAGCATTCACCCCTCCACTTT. Its translation: CASRPGTEHSPLHF.

This clonotype came up once. The V gene is TRBV20-1, the J gene TRBJ2-7; the D gene is possibly TRBD1 (6 bases). Germline V CDR1 and CDR2: DFQATT, SNEGSKA (reference sequence). V lost 5 bases and J lost 4, with 15 bases in between. The CDR3 is 13 amino acids. CDR3 sequence (DNA): TGCAGTGCTCTCAGGGGAAAAAGTTACGAGCAGTACTTC. Amino acid sequence: CSALRGKSYEQYF.

In its sample, this clonotype was seen a few times. The rearrangement uses TRBV10-2 and TRBJ2-1, with D tentatively TRBD1 or TRBD2 (5 bases each). CDR1 and CDR2 from the germline V gene are WSHSY and SAAADI. The CDR3 is made up of 15 amino acids. Trimming removed 8 bases at V and 2 bases at J, with 16 bases between. Here the CDR3 reads CASSLGWDPYNEQFF. Written as DNA, the CDR3 is TGCGCCAGCTCCCTGGGGTGGGACCCCTACAATGAGCAGTTCTTC.

The J gene is TRBJ2-1, the V gene TRBV7-2, with 8 bases matching TRBD2. The CDR3 has 15 residues. Germline V gene sequence: CDR1 SGHTA, CDR2 FQGNSA. V gave up 2 bases and J gave up 6 bases; unmatched junction bases: 6. The CDR3 nucleotides are TGTGCCAGCAGCTTACGGGGGGGGAGGGCCAATGAGCAGTTCTTC. Translating gives CASSLRGGRANEQFF.

This clonotype was counted between two and nine times. The chain joins TRBV5-1 to TRBJ2-3; D gene uncertain. This CDR3 region has 15 residues. V was cut by 5 bases and J by 0 bases, with 13 bases left in between. Germline CDR1 and CDR2: SGHRS and YFSETQ. The DNA of the CDR3 is TGCGCCAGCAGTCCCGCCACACAAAGCACAGATACGCAGTATTTT. Its protein product is CASSPATQSTDTQYF.

With respect to this clonotype: One end of the junction fails to match germline, which may point to a read error. The chain combines TRBV11-2 with TRBJ2-7; D gene ambiguous. Germline V gives CDR1 SGHAT, CDR2 FQNNGV. CDR3 length: 15 amino acids. CDR3 protein: CASGLDSAVSYERYF. The CDR3 bases are TGTGCCAGCGGCTTAGATAGTGCGGTCTCCTACGAGCGGTACTTC.

J is TRBJ1-4 and V is TRBV6-1; D unclear. Germline CDR1 is MNHNS and CDR2 is SASEGT. The CDR3 extends over 12 amino acids. V lost 8 bases and J 5 bases, leaving 9 bases between the germline ends. For the CDR3, the DNA is TGTGCCAGCCGACGTACAAATGAAAAACTGTTTTTT. It specifies CASRRTNEKLFF.

Judged by abundance, this clonotype is large. The chain joins TRBV5-8 to TRBJ2-7; D is ambiguous. The V end lost 3 bases, the J end lost 7 bases, and 20 bases lay between the germline ends. Germline lookup yields CDR1 SGHTS and CDR2 YDEGEE. The CDR3 length is 15 residues. The CDR3 sequence: CASSSTLGSIGEQYF. CDR3 DNA sequence: TGTGCCAGCAGCTCGACATTGGGCAGCATTGGAGAGCAGTACTTC.